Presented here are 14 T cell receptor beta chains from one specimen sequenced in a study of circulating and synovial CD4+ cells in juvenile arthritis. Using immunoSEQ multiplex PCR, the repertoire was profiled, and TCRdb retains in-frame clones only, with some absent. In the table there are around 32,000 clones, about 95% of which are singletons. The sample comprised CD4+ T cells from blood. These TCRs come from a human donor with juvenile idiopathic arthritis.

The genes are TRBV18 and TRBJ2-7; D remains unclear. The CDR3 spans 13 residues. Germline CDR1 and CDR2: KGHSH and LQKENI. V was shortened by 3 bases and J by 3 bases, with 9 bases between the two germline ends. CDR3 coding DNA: TGTGCCAGCTCACCCCTACCCCGCTACGAGCAGTACTTC. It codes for CASSPLPRYEQYF.

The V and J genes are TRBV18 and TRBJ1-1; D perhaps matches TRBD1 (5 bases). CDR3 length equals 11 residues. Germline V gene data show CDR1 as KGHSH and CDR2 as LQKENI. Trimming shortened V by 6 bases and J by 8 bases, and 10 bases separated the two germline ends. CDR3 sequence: CASSRDLEAFF. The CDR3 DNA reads TGTGCCAGCTCCCGGGACTTGGAAGCTTTCTTT. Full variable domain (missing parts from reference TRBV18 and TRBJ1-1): NAGVMQNPRHLVRRRGQEARLRCSPMKGHSHVYWYRQLPEEGLKFMVYLQKENIIDESGMPKERFSAEFPKEGPSILRIQQVVRGDSAAYFCASSRDLEAFFGQGTRLTVV.

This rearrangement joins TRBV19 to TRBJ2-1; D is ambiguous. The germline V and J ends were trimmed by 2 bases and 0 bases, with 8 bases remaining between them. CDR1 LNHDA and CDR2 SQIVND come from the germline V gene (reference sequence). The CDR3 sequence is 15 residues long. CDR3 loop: CASSIRSGSYNEQFF. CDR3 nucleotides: TGTGCCAGTAGTATAAGATCGGGCTCCTACAATGAGCAGTTCTTC.

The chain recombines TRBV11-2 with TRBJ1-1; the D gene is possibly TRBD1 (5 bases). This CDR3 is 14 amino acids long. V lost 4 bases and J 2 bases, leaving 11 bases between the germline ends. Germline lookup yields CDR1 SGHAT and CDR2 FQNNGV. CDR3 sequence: CASSSLQENTEAFF. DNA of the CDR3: TGTGCCAGCAGCTCGCTACAGGAAAACACTGAAGCTTTCTTT.

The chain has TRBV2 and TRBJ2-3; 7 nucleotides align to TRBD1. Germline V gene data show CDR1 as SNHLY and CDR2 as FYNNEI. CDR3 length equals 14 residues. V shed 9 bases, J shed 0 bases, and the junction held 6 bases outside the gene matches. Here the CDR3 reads CASSQGPSTDTQYF. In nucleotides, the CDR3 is TGTGCCAGTTCACAGGGGCCTAGCACAGATACGCAGTATTTT.

CDR3 amino acids: CASSLAPRQPQHF. The CDR3 DNA reads as TGTGCCAGCAGTTTAGCCCCTCGGCAGCCCCAGCATTTT. The chain uses TRBV27 and TRBJ1-5; D ambiguous. Trimming took off 2 bases at V and 7 bases at J, with 9 bases between the two ends. This CDR3 region has 13 residues. Germline V gene lookup returns CDR1 MNHEY and CDR2 SMNVEV (reference sequence).

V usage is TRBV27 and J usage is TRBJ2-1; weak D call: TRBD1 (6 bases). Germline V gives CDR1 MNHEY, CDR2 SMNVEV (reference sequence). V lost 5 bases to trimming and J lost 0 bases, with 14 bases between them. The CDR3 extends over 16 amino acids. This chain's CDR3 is CASSPRTASSYNEQFF. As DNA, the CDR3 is TGTGCCAGCAGTCCGCGGACAGCCAGCTCCTACAATGAGCAGTTCTTC.

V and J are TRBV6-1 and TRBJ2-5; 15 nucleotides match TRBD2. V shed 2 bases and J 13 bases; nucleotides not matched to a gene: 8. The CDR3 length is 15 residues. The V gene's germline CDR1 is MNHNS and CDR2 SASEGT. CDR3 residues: CASSEFPGLAGGPYF. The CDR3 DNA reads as TGTGCCAGCAGTGAATTTCCCGGACTAGCGGGGGGGCCGTACTTC.

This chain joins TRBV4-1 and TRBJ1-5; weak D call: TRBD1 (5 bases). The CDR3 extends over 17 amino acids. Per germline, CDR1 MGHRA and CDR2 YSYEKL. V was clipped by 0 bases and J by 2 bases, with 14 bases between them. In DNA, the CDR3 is TGCGCCAGCAGCCAAGATCTGCCGGGGGGGGGCAATCAGCCCCAGCATTTT. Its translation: CASSQDLPGGGNQPQHF.

The CDR3, as DNA: TGTGCCATCAGTCGGCAGGGGGTTGCAACTAATGAAAAACTGTTTTTT. Its protein is CAISRQGVATNEKLFF. The chain uses TRBV10-3 and TRBJ1-4, with TRBD1 matching 7 bases. The CDR3 extends over 16 amino acids. V was pared by 5 bases and J by 0 bases, with 6 bases of the junction left unmatched. The germline CDR1 and CDR2 sequences are ENHRY and SYGVKD.

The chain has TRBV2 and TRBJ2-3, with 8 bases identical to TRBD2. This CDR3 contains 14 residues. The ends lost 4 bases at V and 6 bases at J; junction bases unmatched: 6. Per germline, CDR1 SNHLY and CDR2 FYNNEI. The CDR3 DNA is TGTGCCAGCAGTGTAGCGGGGTCGGGGGATACGCAGTATTTT. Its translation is CASSVAGSGDTQYF.

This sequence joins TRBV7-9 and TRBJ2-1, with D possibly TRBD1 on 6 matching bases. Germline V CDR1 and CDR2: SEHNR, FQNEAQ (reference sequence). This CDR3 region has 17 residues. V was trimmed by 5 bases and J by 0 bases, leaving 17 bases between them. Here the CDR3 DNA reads TGTGCCAGCAGCCTAATGCAGGGGCGAAGCTCCTACAATGAGCAGTTCTTC. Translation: CASSLMQGRSSYNEQFF.

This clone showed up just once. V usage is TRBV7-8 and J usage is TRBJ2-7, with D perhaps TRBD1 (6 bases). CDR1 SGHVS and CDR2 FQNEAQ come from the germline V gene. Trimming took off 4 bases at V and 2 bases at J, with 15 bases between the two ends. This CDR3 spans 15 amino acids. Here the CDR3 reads CASSSRRWGPYEQYF. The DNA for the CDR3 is TGTGCCAGCAGCTCACGCCGATGGGGGCCCTACGAGCAGTACTTC.

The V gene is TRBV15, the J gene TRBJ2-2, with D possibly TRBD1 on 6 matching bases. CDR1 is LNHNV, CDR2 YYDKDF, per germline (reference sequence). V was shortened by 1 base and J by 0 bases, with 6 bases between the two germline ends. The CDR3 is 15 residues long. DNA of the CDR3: TGTGCCACCAGCAGAGGGACAGCGAACACCGGGGAGCTGTTTTTT. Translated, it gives CATSRGTANTGELFF. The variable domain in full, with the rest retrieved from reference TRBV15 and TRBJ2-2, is DAMVIQNPRYQVTQFGKPVTLSCSQTLNHNVMYWYQQKSSQAPKLLFHYYDKDFNNEADTPDNFQSRRPNTSFCFLDIRSPGLGDTAMYLCATSRGTANTGELFFGEGSRLTVL.